This T cell receptor (beta chain) is from a study of blood T cell repertoires in COVID-19. Background on the study: Samples of COVID-19 (acute and convalescent) were obtained from the United States, Italy and Spain. PBMCs, B-cell-depleted T cells, or T cells were the source of the cDNA or gDNA that made up the material.

TCRdb keeps only in-frame clones here, not all; method: immunoSEQ multiplex PCR. This sample has fewer than 200,000 clones, with less than 85% found just once. Trimming pared 2 bases from V and 6 bases from J, leaving 10 bases between. CDR3 length: 13 residues. CDR1 MGHRA and CDR2 YSYEKL come from the germline V gene. Those enrolled in Seattle joined during active infection and were followed longitudinally afterward. Sample: peripheral blood. The chain links TRBV4-1 to TRBJ2-5; possible D gene TRBD1, 6 bases. This receptor was identified in a woman between 55 and 75 years old with COVID-19, enrolled during active disease. The DNA for the CDR3 is TGCGCCAGCAGCCAAACAGGGTTGCAGACCCAGTACTTC. Its protein is CASSQTGLQTQYF.